This TCR beta chain was identified in a study of cytomegalovirus exposure and HLA in healthy donors. Findings and limits, study-wide: In vitro checks showed that a few CMV-associated chains really do target CMV antigens. At a 0.05 false discovery rate, a later analysis found some 17,000 TCR beta sequences to be associated with HLA alleles.

With 4 bases clipped from V and 4 bases from J, the junction kept 1 base outside the gene matches. The CDR3 spans 13 residues. Germline lookup yields CDR1 LNHDA and CDR2 SQIVND (reference sequence). As for this clone: Its antigen is currently unknown.

60 Vbeta and 13 Jbeta primers were used in PCR. In the original workflow: A later analysis counted approximately 80 million unique TCR beta chains, around 10 million shared. Profiled with immunoSEQ multiplex PCR; TCRdb holds only in-frame clones, not every one. D and trimming come from the DNA, and the V and J calls and clone size come from that table. The table includes about 130,000 clones, about 80% detected once. The V call is TRBV19, the J call TRBJ1-1; 9 bases are shared with TRBD1. Material for sequencing was PBMCs. This clonotype was sampled from a girl aged 2 to 10 in good health and CMV-seronegative. The CDR3: CASSKTGGTEAFF. Written as DNA, the CDR3 is TGTGCCAGTAGTAAGACAGGGGGCACTGAAGCTTTCTTT.